This TCR beta chain was recovered during a study of T-cell memory formation after mild COVID-19 (dated by TCRdb to the early 2020s). Regarding the complete study: TCR sequence clusters from the two donors were largely donor specific. In a couple of donors, T-cell clones that expanded and contracted after mild COVID-19 were tracked by sequencing TCRalpha and TCRbeta repertoires over time. The cohort comprised two young, previously healthy adult volunteers, one female and one male.

The CDR3, cysteine through phenylalanine, is 14 amino acids long. Of the read, only the CDR3 DNA is kept; its 42 bases are in frame from base 1. The germline ends are 13 bases apart after V is trimmed by 5 bases and J by 2 bases. Sequences SEHNR (CDR1) and FQNEAQ (CDR2) are obtained from the germline V gene (reference sequence). Points the paper makes about the study in general: Contracting CD4+ clones appeared mostly in the CM and EM memory subsets, whereas CD8+ clones were enriched in EMRA. Some responding clones were detected in pre-infection memory, suggesting pre-existing cross-reactive memory T cells joined the SARS-CoV-2 response. The study included only a couple of mild cases, and larger cohorts that include severe cases with pre-infection samples were judged to be necessary. Clones contracting from day 15 to 85 had balanced CD4/CD8 phenotypes, while a second wave expanding from day 15 to 37 was biased towards CD4+. Whether the second-wave clones peaking on day 37 were SARS-CoV-2 specific was not confirmed.

The sample holds a few counts of this clonotype. Its antigen specificity is not known. The sample holds no much larger clone one base away, and base qualities are not on file. Ficoll-Paque density gradient centrifugation was used to isolate PBMCs. TCRdb names Illumina NovaSeq 6000 as the instrument used. Using 5'RACE with constant-segment primers, TCRalpha and TCRbeta cDNA libraries were constructed, with sample barcodes and unique molecular identifiers added in the process. RNA was extracted from every sample with Trizol reagent. Amplification of the libraries took two PCR steps, and the second step added a second sample barcode plus Illumina TruSeq adapters. Sequencing of libraries was performed on an Illumina NovaSeq with 2 x 150 bp paired-end reads. The original pipeline was this. Reads were demultiplexed and collapsed into UMI-guided consensus sequences with migec v1.2.7. Using mixcr v2.1.11, UMI consensuses were aligned to TRA and TRB V and J templates and then assembled into clonotypes. Expanded or contracted clonotypes were those called significant by both edgeR and NoisET, with noise models trained on biological replicates. For edgeR calls, the cutoffs were a false discovery rate-adjusted p below 0.01 and a log2 fold-change threshold of 1. As an exploratory analysis of dynamics, max-normalized trajectories of the 1000 most abundant clonotypes were examined with PCA combined with hierarchical clustering. Separately sequenced CD4+ and CD8+ repertoires were used to assign the CD4 or CD8 phenotype of responding clones. TCRdb redid the processing of the public reads, applying fastp at Q25 and MiXCR, and retained in-frame beta chains. Entries are consolidated by CDR3 protein sequence, retaining the most common genes and DNA. These V and J calls originate from TCRdb's pipeline instead of the authors' own analysis. This sample comprises 550,000 to 700,000 distinct CDR3 sequences, 15% to 20% of them detected only once. The ten largest clones represent about 8.6% of the sample.

What was sequenced was PBMCs or a T cell subset sorted from them (not recorded which). The source is an adult woman who had mild COVID-19 (a few samples of this study predate the infection). The sample titles of this study are shuffled in the database, so cell type and time point are left out; the donor was told from shared clones. The chain uses TRBV7-9 and TRBJ2-7; TRBD1 is perhaps the D gene, given 6 matching bases. The DNA is as follows: TGTGCCAGCAGCAAACTGTCAGGGGCCTACGAGCAGTACTTC. This translates into CASSKLSGAYEQYF.